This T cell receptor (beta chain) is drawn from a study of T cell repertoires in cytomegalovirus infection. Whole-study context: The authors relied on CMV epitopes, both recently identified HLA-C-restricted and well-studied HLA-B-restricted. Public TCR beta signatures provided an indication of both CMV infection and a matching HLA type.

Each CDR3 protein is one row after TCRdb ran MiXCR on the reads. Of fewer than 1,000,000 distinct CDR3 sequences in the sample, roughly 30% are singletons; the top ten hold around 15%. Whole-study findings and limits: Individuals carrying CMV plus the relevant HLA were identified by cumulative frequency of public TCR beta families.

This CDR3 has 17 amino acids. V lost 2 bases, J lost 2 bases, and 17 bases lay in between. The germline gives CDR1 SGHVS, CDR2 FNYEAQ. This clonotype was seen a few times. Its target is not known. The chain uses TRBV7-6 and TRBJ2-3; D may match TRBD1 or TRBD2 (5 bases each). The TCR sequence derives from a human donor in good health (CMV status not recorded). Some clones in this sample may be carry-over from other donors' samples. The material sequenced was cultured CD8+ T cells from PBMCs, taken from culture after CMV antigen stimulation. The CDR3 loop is CASSLLDQGPNTDTQYF. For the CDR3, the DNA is TGTGCCAGCAGCTTACTCGATCAGGGACCCAACACAGATACGCAGTATTTT.